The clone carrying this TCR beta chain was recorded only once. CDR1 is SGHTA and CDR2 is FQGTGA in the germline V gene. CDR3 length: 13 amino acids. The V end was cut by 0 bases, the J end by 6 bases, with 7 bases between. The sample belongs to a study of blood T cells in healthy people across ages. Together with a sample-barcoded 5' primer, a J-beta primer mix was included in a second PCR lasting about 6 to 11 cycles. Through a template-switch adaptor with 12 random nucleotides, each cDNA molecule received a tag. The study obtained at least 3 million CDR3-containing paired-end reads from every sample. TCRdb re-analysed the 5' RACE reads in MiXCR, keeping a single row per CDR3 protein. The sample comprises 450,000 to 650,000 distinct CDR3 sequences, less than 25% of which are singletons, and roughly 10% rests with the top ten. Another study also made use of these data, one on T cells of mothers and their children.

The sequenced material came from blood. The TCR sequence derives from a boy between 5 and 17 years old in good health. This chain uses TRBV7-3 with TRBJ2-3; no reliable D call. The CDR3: CASSLTNRDTQYF. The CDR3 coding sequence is TGTGCCAGCAGCTTAACGAACCGGGATACGCAGTATTTT.